The following is a T cell receptor beta chain sequence with its context. Its cognate antigen is unknown. This sample is drawn from a study of PD-1 blockade in classical Hodgkin lymphoma. The CDR3 spans 17 residues. Germline CDR1 and CDR2: LNHDA and SQIVND (reference sequence). The V end was cut by 0 bases, the J end by 3 bases, with 18 bases between. Study outcomes and limitations: Baseline diversity was lower in partial responders and progressors than complete responders.

There was relapse after autologous stem cell transplantation in every patient, and there was variation in brentuximab vedotin exposure. TCRdb's table, derived via immunoSEQ multiplex PCR, lists solely in-frame clones and lacks some. This sample has approximately 11,000 clones, with about 76% found just once. The sample here was peripheral blood mononuclear cells (PBMCs), taken at baseline. The TCR was taken from a human donor with classical Hodgkin lymphoma. This chain joins TRBV19 and TRBJ2-7; D is possibly TRBD1 (6 bases). CDR3 in DNA: TGTGCCAGTAGTATAGATCCTCTGGGACACGGTAACTACGAGCAGTACTTC. Encoded protein: CASSIDPLGHGNYEQYF.